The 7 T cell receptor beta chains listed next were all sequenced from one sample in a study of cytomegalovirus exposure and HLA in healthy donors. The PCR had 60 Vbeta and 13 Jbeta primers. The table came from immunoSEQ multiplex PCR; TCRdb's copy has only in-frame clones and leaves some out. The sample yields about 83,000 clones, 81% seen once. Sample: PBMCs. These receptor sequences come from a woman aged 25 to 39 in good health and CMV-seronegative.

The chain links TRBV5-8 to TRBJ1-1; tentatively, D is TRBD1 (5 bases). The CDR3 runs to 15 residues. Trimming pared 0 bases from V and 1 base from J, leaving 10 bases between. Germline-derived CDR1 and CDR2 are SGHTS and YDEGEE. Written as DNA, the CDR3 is TGTGCCAGCAGCTTGGTAAAGGGGCGGAACACTGAAGCTTTCTTT. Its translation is CASSLVKGRNTEAFF.

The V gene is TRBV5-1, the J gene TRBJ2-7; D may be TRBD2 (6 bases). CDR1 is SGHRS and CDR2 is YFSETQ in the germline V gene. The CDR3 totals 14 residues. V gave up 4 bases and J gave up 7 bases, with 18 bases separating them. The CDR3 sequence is CASSGRDSLGEQYF. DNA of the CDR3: TGCGCCAGCAGCGGCCGGGACTCCCTCGGTGAGCAGTACTTC.

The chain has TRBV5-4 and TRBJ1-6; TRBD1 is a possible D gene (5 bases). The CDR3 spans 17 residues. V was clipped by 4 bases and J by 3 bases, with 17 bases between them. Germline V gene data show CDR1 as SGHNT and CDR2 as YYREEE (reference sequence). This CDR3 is CASSPGVKRGYNSPLHF. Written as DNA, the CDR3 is TGTGCCAGCAGCCCGGGAGTTAAAAGGGGCTATAATTCACCCCTCCACTTT. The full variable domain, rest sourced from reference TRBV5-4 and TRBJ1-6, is ETGVTQSPTHLIKTRGQQVTLRCSSQSGHNTVSWYQQALGQGPQFIFQYYREEENGRGNFPPRFSGLQFPNYSSELNVNALELDDSALYLCASSPGVKRGYNSPLHFGNGTRLTVT.

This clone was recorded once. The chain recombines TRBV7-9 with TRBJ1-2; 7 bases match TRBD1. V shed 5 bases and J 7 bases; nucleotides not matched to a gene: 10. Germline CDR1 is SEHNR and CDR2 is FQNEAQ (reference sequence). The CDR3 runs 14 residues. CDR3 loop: CASSRSGQEVGYTF. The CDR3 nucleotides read TGTGCCAGCAGCCGATCAGGACAGGAGGTTGGCTACACCTTC. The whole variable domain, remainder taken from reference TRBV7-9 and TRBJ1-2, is DTGVSQNPRHKITKRGQNVTFRCDPISEHNRLYWYRQTLGQGPEFLTYFQNEAQLEKSRLLSDRFSAERPKGSFSTLEIQRTEQGDSAMYLCASSRSGQEVGYTFGSGTRLTVV.

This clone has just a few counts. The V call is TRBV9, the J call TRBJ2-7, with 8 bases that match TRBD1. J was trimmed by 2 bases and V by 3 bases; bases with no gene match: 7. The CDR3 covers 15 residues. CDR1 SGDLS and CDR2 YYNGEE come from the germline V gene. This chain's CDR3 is CASSEGTGPPYEQYF. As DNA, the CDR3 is TGTGCCAGCAGCGAGGGGACAGGACCTCCCTACGAGCAGTACTTC.

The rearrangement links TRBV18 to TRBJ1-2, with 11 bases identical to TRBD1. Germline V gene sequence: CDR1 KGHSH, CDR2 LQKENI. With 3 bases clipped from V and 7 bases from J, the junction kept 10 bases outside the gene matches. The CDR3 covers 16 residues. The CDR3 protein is CASSPWAGTGGLGYTF. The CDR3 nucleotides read TGTGCCAGCTCACCGTGGGCAGGGACAGGGGGACTTGGCTACACCTTC. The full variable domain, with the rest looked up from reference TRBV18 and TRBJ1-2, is NAGVMQNPRHLVRRRGQEARLRCSPMKGHSHVYWYRQLPEEGLKFMVYLQKENIIDESGMPKERFSAEFPKEGPSILRIQQVVRGDSAAYFCASSPWAGTGGLGYTFGSGTRLTVV.

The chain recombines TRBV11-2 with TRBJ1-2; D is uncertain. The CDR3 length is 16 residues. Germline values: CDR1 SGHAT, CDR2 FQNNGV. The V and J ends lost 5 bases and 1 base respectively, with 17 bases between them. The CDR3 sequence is CASSNPSSVLNYGYTF. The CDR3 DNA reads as TGTGCCAGCAGCAACCCAAGTTCAGTTCTTAACTATGGCTACACCTTC.